One sample yielded the 16 T cell receptor beta chains listed below, sequenced in a study of early stage breast cancer tumors. Clones were read by immunoSEQ multiplex PCR, and TCRdb kept only the in-frame ones, dropping some. The sample carries under 13,000 clones, more than 60% recorded once. The source material was breast tumor tissue. The receptors were gathered from a person aged 65-85 years with breast cancer.

For the CDR3, the DNA is TGCGCCAGCAGCCAAGATTACAGGGCCCGAAAGGGGTTTTTT. This sequence encodes CASSQDYRARKGFF. V usage is TRBV4-1 and J usage is TRBJ1-4; a weak D match, TRBD1 (6 bases). CDR3 size: 14 residues. Per germline, CDR1 MGHRA and CDR2 YSYEKL. Trimming removed 0 bases from V and 16 bases from J, with 18 bases in between.

The J gene is TRBJ1-1, the V gene TRBV6-1, with 9 bases aligning to TRBD1. V trimming: 5 bases; J trimming: 3 bases; junction bases outside the gene matches: 4. CDR3 length: 14 residues. CDR1 MNHNS and CDR2 SASEGT come from the germline V gene. The CDR3 spells CASSLQGADTEAFF. Here the CDR3 DNA reads TGTGCCAGCAGTTTACAGGGGGCAGACACTGAAGCTTTCTTT.

The V and J genes are TRBV19 and TRBJ2-5, with 12 bases identical to TRBD2. The CDR3 contains 16 residues. Germline lookup yields CDR1 LNHDA and CDR2 SQIVND (reference sequence). The V segment lost 1 base and the J segment 5 bases; nucleotides outside the gene matches: 5. The CDR3 protein is CASSIGSSGGAETQYF. CDR3 sequence (DNA): TGTGCCAGTAGTATAGGGTCTAGCGGGGGGGCCGAGACCCAGTACTTC.

This chain connects TRBV21-1 to TRBJ2-7; TRBD1 is taken as the D call from the table, unchecked against the DNA. TRBV21-1 is a known pseudogene. This CDR3 region has 16 residues. As DNA, the CDR3 is TGTGCCAGCAGCAAGGGTACAGGGCCCTGGACAGGGGAGCAGTACTTC. Encoded protein: CASSKGTGPWTGEQYF.

The chain links TRBV19 to TRBJ2-7, with D possibly being TRBD1 (5 bases). Trimming took off 8 bases at V and 3 bases at J, with 8 bases between the two ends. CDR1 and CDR2 (germline): LNHDA, SQIVND (reference sequence). The CDR3 runs to 11 residues. The chain's CDR3 is CASGDSYEQYF. The CDR3 coding sequence is TGTGCCAGTGGTGACAGCTACGAGCAGTACTTC.

The gene calls are TRBV18 and TRBJ1-1; 9 bases align to TRBD1. The germline V gene has CDR1 KGHSH and CDR2 LQKENI. The CDR3 runs to 16 residues. Losses at the gene ends were 5 bases for V and 3 bases for J; bases not matched to a gene: 10. CDR3 sequence: CASSSTGGALDTEAFF. The DNA of the CDR3 is TGTGCCAGCTCATCCACAGGGGGCGCGTTGGACACTGAAGCTTTCTTT.

This clone was recorded once. The gene calls are TRBV19 and TRBJ1-2; TRBD1 is a possible D gene (6 bases). The germline gives CDR1 LNHDA, CDR2 SQIVND (reference sequence). Trimming removed 7 bases at V and 0 bases at J, with 18 bases between. The CDR3 consists of 16 residues. The CDR3 DNA is TGTGCCAGTACTACACCTTCAGGGGCAGCTAACTATGGCTACACCTTC. It is translated as CASTTPSGAANYGYTF.

The table lists this clone with a few counts. The V gene is TRBV14, the J gene TRBJ2-5; no clear D. CDR1 and CDR2 (germline): SGHDN, FVKESK. The CDR3 totals 15 residues. V lost 1 base and J 1 base, leaving 10 bases between the germline ends. Written as DNA, the CDR3 is TGTGCCAGCAGCCAAGTTCTGGCACGCCAAGAGACCCAGTACTTC. Translation: CASSQVLARQETQYF.

A single count supports this clone. This rearrangement joins TRBV7-6 to TRBJ2-3; 7 nucleotides align to TRBD2. There are 17 residues in the CDR3. After removal of 5 bases from V and 4 bases from J, the junction contained 15 bases not matched to a gene. CDR1 is SGHVS and CDR2 is FNYEAQ in the germline V gene. The CDR3 nucleotides are TGTGCCAGCAGCGTGGGGGTAATTGTTAGCGGGTCAGATACGCAGTATTTT. Its translation: CASSVGVIVSGSDTQYF. Combining the CDR3 with reference TRBV7-6 and TRBJ2-3 gives the whole variable domain GAGVSQSPRYKVTKRGQDVALRCDPISGHVSLYWYRQALGQGPEFLTYFNYEAQQDKSGLPNDRFSAERPEGSISTLTIQRTEQRDSAMYRCASSVGVIVSGSDTQYFGPGTRLTVL.

The genes are TRBV4-1 and TRBJ2-7, with D perhaps matching TRBD2 (6 bases). The germline gives CDR1 MGHRA, CDR2 YSYEKL. The CDR3 contains 17 residues. V lost 0 bases to trimming and J lost 2 bases, with 17 bases between them. As DNA, the CDR3 is TGCGCCAGCAGCCAAGATAAAAACCGGGGGACCCCCTACGAGCAGTACTTC. Residues: CASSQDKNRGTPYEQYF.

V and J are TRBV6-6 and TRBJ1-6, with D tentatively TRBD1 (5 bases). Germline CDR1 MNHNY, CDR2 SVGAGI (reference sequence). The CDR3 has 15 residues. The V end was cut by 0 bases, the J end by 7 bases, with 10 bases between. The CDR3 loop is CASSYSTAGNSPLHF. CDR3 DNA sequence: TGTGCCAGCAGTTACTCGACCGCAGGGAATTCACCCCTCCACTTT.

The genes are TRBV7-2 and TRBJ1-5; 8 bases line up with TRBD1. There are 13 residues in the CDR3. Germline V gives CDR1 SGHTA, CDR2 FQGNSA. DNA of the CDR3: TGTGCAAGTGGGGGACAGGCGAATCAGCCCCAGCATTTT. Its translation is CASGGQANQPQHF.

V gene TRBV28 combines with J gene TRBJ2-1, with 8 positions matching TRBD2. Per the germline V gene, CDR1 is MDHEN and CDR2 is SYDVKM. The length of the CDR3 is 15 residues. V was pared by 7 bases and J by 9 bases, with 14 bases of the junction left unmatched. The CDR3 loop is CASTPPGLDNLEQFF. In DNA, the CDR3 is TGTGCCAGCACTCCCCCGGGACTAGATAATCTTGAGCAGTTCTTC.

This chain joins TRBV6-5 and TRBJ2-7; possibly TRBD1 for D (6 bases). Per the germline V gene, CDR1 is MNHEY and CDR2 is SVGAGI. V was trimmed by 4 bases and J by 5 bases, leaving 9 bases between them. The CDR3 totals 12 residues. The CDR3 region has the DNA TGTGCCAGCAGTTCACGACAGGACGAGCAGTACTTC. Protein sequence: CASSSRQDEQYF.

V and J are TRBV5-6 and TRBJ2-5; TRBD2 matches at 16 bases. The germline CDR1 and CDR2 sequences are SGHDT and YYEEEE. CDR3 size: 18 residues. V shed 4 bases and J 0 bases; nucleotides not matched to a gene: 6. The CDR3 nucleotides are TGTGCCAGCAGCCCGGGACTAGCGGGGGGGTGGTACCAAGAGACCCAGTACTTC. Translated: CASSPGLAGGWYQETQYF.

The J gene is TRBJ1-2, the V gene TRBV27, with D perhaps matching TRBD1 (5 bases). From germline, CDR1 is MNHEY and CDR2 SMNVEV (reference sequence). The length of the CDR3 is 14 residues. V shed 4 bases and J shed 5 bases, with 14 bases lying between them. CDR3 protein: CASSWGGEAYGYTF. In DNA form, the CDR3 reads TGTGCCAGCAGTTGGGGCGGTGAAGCTTATGGCTACACCTTC.